This passage covers 29 T cell receptor beta chains from one sample sequenced in a study of shared clonotypes between healthy human individuals. Profiled with immunoSEQ multiplex PCR; TCRdb holds only in-frame clones, not every one. The data show roughly 2.4 million clones, around 95% seen once. Sequencing was done on a sample of naive CD4+ T cells sorted from blood. Subset described: CD45RA+ positively selected. The receptors were sampled from a man younger than 35 in good health.

V usage is TRBV5-1 and J usage is TRBJ1-4; 9 positions agree with TRBD1. The germline V gene encodes CDR1 SGHRS and CDR2 YFSETQ. This CDR3 contains 14 residues. V gave up 4 bases and J gave up 5 bases; unmatched junction bases: 3. CDR3 residues: CASSGGTGNEKLFF. The CDR3 nucleotides are TGCGCCAGCAGCGGCGGGACAGGGAATGAAAAACTGTTTTTT. Using reference TRBV5-1 and TRBJ1-4 for the parts outside the CDR3, the full variable domain is KAGVTQTPRYLIKTRGQQVTLSCSPISGHRSVSWYQQTPGQGLQFLFEYFSETQRNKGNFPGRFSGRQFSNSRSEMNVSTLELGDSALYLCASSGGTGNEKLFFGSGTQLSVL.

This clone was detected only a few times. V and J are TRBV2 and TRBJ1-5; the D is unclear. CDR3 length equals 13 residues. Deletions cut 7 bases from V and 3 bases from J, with 10 bases between. The germline V gene encodes CDR1 SNHLY and CDR2 FYNNEI. The chain's CDR3 is CASTTEFNQPQHF. The CDR3 nucleotides read TGTGCCAGCACTACAGAGTTCAATCAGCCCCAGCATTTT. Complete variable domain (other parts from reference TRBV2 and TRBJ1-5): EPEVTQTPSHQVTQMGQEVILRCVPISNHLYFYWYRQILGQKVEFLVSFYNNEISEKSEIFDDQFSVERPDGSNFTLKIRSTKLEDSAMYFCASTTEFNQPQHFGDGTRLSIL.

In regard to this clone: Distinct nucleotide sequences in the sample also encode this CDR3. The CDR3 nucleotides are TGCGCCAGCAGCTTGGAGGGTAAAGGCAATCAGCCCCAGCATTTT. This gives the protein CASSLEGKGNQPQHF. V usage is TRBV5-1 and J usage is TRBJ1-5; the D is unclear. The length of the CDR3 is 15 residues. Germline loops: CDR1 SGHRS, CDR2 YFSETQ. V lost 0 bases to trimming and J lost 2 bases, with 9 bases between them.

V usage is TRBV18 and J usage is TRBJ2-1, with TRBD2 matching 12 bases. This CDR3 is built from 14 residues. V gave up 5 bases and J gave up 9 bases; unmatched junction bases: 5. CDR1 KGHSH and CDR2 LQKENI come from the germline V gene. CDR3 amino acids: CASSATSGGGEQFF. The DNA for the CDR3 is TGTGCCAGCTCAGCGACTAGCGGGGGAGGTGAGCAGTTCTTC.

This chain uses TRBV5-1 with TRBJ2-7, with 8 bases that match TRBD1. This CDR3 spans 17 amino acids. CDR1 SGHRS and CDR2 YFSETQ come from the germline V gene. The V gene end was trimmed by 0 bases and the J gene end by 0 bases; junction bases not matched to a gene: 8. In DNA, the CDR3 is TGCGCCAGCAGCTTGGGTCCCGGGACAGGAGTCTCCTACGAGCAGTACTTC. Protein: CASSLGPGTGVSYEQYF. The full variable domain, with the rest looked up from reference TRBV5-1 and TRBJ2-7, is KAGVTQTPRYLIKTRGQQVTLSCSPISGHRSVSWYQQTPGQGLQFLFEYFSETQRNKGNFPGRFSGRQFSNSRSEMNVSTLELGDSALYLCASSLGPGTGVSYEQYFGPGTRLTVT.

This chain uses TRBV14 with TRBJ2-7; D not certain. The CDR3 covers 14 residues. Trimming removed 0 bases at V and 3 bases at J, with 9 bases between. Per germline, CDR1 SGHDN and CDR2 FVKESK. Here the CDR3 reads CASSQDGRLYEQYF. In DNA, the CDR3 is TGTGCCAGCAGCCAAGATGGCAGACTCTACGAGCAGTACTTC.

Worth noting for this clone: Other DNA sequences in this specimen translate into the identical CDR3. The V gene is TRBV5-5, the J gene TRBJ2-7; D may be TRBD2 (6 bases). Germline CDR1 reads SGHKS; CDR2 reads YYEKEE (reference sequence). The ends were cut back, 1 base at V and 7 bases at J, with 9 bases in the middle. This CDR3 has 12 residues. The CDR3 DNA sequence: TGTGCCAGCAGCTTGTGGGGGAGGGAGCAGTACTTC. This sequence encodes CASSLWGREQYF.

V usage is TRBV7-9 and J usage is TRBJ2-7; no firm D call. CDR1 and CDR2 from the germline V gene are SEHNR and FQNEAQ (reference sequence). V was shortened by 8 bases and J by 0 bases, with 14 bases between the two germline ends. This CDR3 is 14 amino acids long. Written as DNA, the CDR3 is TGTGCCAGCTCAGTCGGCCAGCACTCCTACGAGCAGTACTTC. It encodes CASSVGQHSYEQYF.

This clone came up a few times. This chain joins TRBV6-1 and TRBJ1-2; D might be TRBD1 (6 bases). The germline CDR1 and CDR2 sequences are MNHNS and SASEGT. CDR3 length: 13 residues. Trimming left V 5 bases short and J 3 bases short, with 10 bases between. The CDR3 reads CASSPQGYYGYTF. CDR3 in DNA: TGTGCCAGCAGTCCACAGGGTTACTATGGCTACACCTTC.

The genes are TRBV7-2 and TRBJ2-2, with a possible D match to TRBD1 (6 bases). In germline, CDR1 is SGHTA, CDR2 FQGNSA. V was trimmed by 5 bases and J by 7 bases, leaving 20 bases between them. This CDR3 is 16 amino acids long. CDR3 region: CASSLFFRGKGGELFF. The CDR3 bases are TGTGCCAGCAGCCTGTTTTTCAGGGGAAAGGGCGGGGAGCTGTTTTTT.

The chain recombines TRBV10-2 with TRBJ2-1, with 10 positions matching TRBD2. The germline V gene encodes CDR1 WSHSY and CDR2 SAAADI. The CDR3 consists of 17 residues. Losses at the gene ends were 2 bases for V and 2 bases for J; bases not matched to a gene: 6. Here the CDR3 reads CASSERLAGAAYNEQFF. CDR3 in DNA: TGCGCCAGCAGTGAGCGGCTAGCGGGGGCTGCCTACAATGAGCAGTTCTTC.

The chain is built from TRBV19 and TRBJ2-7; no definite D call. The germline CDR1 and CDR2 sequences are LNHDA and SQIVND (reference sequence). This CDR3 is 13 amino acids long. The germline V and J ends were trimmed by 4 bases and 5 bases, with 12 bases remaining between them. The CDR3: CASSTTRLNEQYF. CDR3 coding DNA: TGTGCCAGTAGTACTACTCGACTCAACGAGCAGTACTTC. Supplemented by reference TRBV19 and TRBJ2-7, the full variable domain reads DGGITQSPKYLFRKEGQNVTLSCEQNLNHDAMYWYRQDPGQGLRLIYYSQIVNDFQKGDIAEGYSVSREKKESFPLTVTSAQKNPTAFYLCASSTTRLNEQYFGPGTRLTVT.

The V and J genes are TRBV6-1 and TRBJ1-5, with D uncertain. The CDR3 has 12 residues. V was clipped by 7 bases and J by 12 bases, with 16 bases between them. Germline values: CDR1 MNHNS, CDR2 SASEGT. The CDR3 is CASILIPPIQHF. DNA for the CDR3: TGTGCCAGCATACTTATTCCCCCGATCCAGCATTTT.

This chain links TRBV29-1 with TRBJ2-7, with TRBD1 identical over 8 bases. The CDR3 runs 12 residues. Germline CDR1 SQVTM, CDR2 ANQGSEA. J was trimmed by 5 bases and V by 4 bases; bases with no gene match: 4. CDR3 residues: CSVGQGNHEQYF. CDR3 nucleotide sequence: TGCAGCGTTGGACAGGGGAATCACGAGCAGTACTTC.

The chain is built from TRBV4-1 and TRBJ2-7; D is perhaps TRBD2 (6 bases). With 0 bases removed from V and 6 bases from J, the gap between germline ends came to 15 bases. Germline-derived CDR1 and CDR2 are MGHRA and YSYEKL. The CDR3 totals 15 residues. The CDR3 spells CASSQDLRGSAEQYF. The CDR3 region has the DNA TGCGCCAGCAGCCAAGACTTACGGGGGAGTGCCGAGCAGTACTTC.

The chain employs TRBV15 and TRBJ2-7, with 7 bases aligning to TRBD1. J was trimmed by 3 bases and V by 0 bases; bases with no gene match: 5. Germline CDR1 LNHNV, CDR2 YYDKDF (reference sequence). The CDR3 has 15 residues. In DNA, the CDR3 is TGTGCCACCAGCAGAGATTCGACAGGGATCTACGAGCAGTACTTC. This gives the protein CATSRDSTGIYEQYF. The full variable domain, its missing parts supplied by reference TRBV15 and TRBJ2-7, is DAMVIQNPRYQVTQFGKPVTLSCSQTLNHNVMYWYQQKSSQAPKLLFHYYDKDFNNEADTPDNFQSRRPNTSFCFLDIRSPGLGDTAMYLCATSRDSTGIYEQYFGPGTRLTVT.

The chain couples TRBV14 to TRBJ1-5; the D gene is possibly TRBD1 (6 bases). The CDR3 sequence is 15 residues long. Germline V gene data show CDR1 as SGHDN and CDR2 as FVKESK. With 1 base removed from V and 5 bases from J, the gap between germline ends came to 12 bases. CDR3 protein: CASSQAGRGHQPQHF. The CDR3 DNA reads as TGTGCCAGCAGCCAAGCCGGCAGGGGACATCAGCCCCAGCATTTT.

This clone was seen a single time. The rearrangement joins TRBV5-1 to TRBJ2-3; 7 nucleotides match TRBD2. CDR1 SGHRS and CDR2 YFSETQ come from the germline V gene. The trim removed 4 bases at V and 6 bases at J, leaving 5 bases unmatched. The CDR3 has 13 residues. The CDR3 DNA follows: TGCGCCAGCAGCCGGACTAGTCTGGATACGCAGTATTTT. Its translation: CASSRTSLDTQYF.

This CDR3 is CAWTIIRGSEAFF. The CDR3 DNA reads as TGTGCCTGGACAATAATTCGGGGATCTGAAGCTTTCTTT. The chain uses TRBV30 and TRBJ1-1; no firm D call. The CDR3 is 13 amino acids. Germline assignment: CDR1 GTSNPN and CDR2 SVGIG (reference sequence). The V gene lost 4 bases and the J gene lost 6 bases, with 15 bases spanning the gap. The variable domain in full, completed from reference TRBV30 and TRBJ1-1, reads SQTIHQWPATLVQPVGSPLSLECTVEGTSNPNLYWYRQAAGRGLQLLFYSVGIGQISSEVPQNLSASRPQDRQFILSSKKLLLSDSGFYLCAWTIIRGSEAFFGQGTRLTVV.

The rearrangement uses TRBV14 and TRBJ1-4, with 7 bases fitting TRBD1. J gave up 8 bases and V 0 bases, and 9 bases lay outside the gene matches. Germline CDR1 reads SGHDN; CDR2 reads FVKESK. The CDR3 runs to 16 residues. CDR3 amino acids: CASSQDLRGGWEKLFF. In DNA, the CDR3 is TGTGCCAGCAGCCAAGATTTGAGAGGGGGCTGGGAAAAACTGTTTTTT.

This clone was seen only once. At the DNA level, this CDR3 is encoded by other sequences in the same sample as well. This chain connects TRBV5-1 to TRBJ2-7; the D is unclear. The V end lost 0 bases, the J end lost 4 bases, and 5 bases lay between the germline ends. The germline V gene encodes CDR1 SGHRS and CDR2 YFSETQ. There are 12 residues in the CDR3. CDR3 in amino acids: CASSLGAYEQYF. CDR3 bases: TGCGCCAGCAGCTTGGGGGCATACGAGCAGTACTTC.

J is TRBJ2-3 and V is TRBV7-2; D tentatively reads TRBD1 or TRBD2 (6 bases each). The CDR3 sequence is 13 residues long. The germline V and J ends were trimmed by 6 bases and 10 bases, with 17 bases remaining between them. Germline-derived CDR1 and CDR2 are SGHTA and FQGNSA. The CDR3 protein is CASSSQGGTPQYF. The DNA of the CDR3 is TGTGCCAGCAGTTCCCAAGGGGGGACCCCGCAGTATTTT.

This clone was found once. This chain links TRBV5-6 with TRBJ2-1; a possible D gene is TRBD1 (5 bases). There are 13 residues in the CDR3. From germline, CDR1 is SGHDT and CDR2 YYEEEE. V was clipped by 2 bases and J by 8 bases, with 11 bases between them. CDR3 loop: CASSLIGAHEQFF. CDR3 bases: TGTGCCAGCAGCTTAATTGGGGCTCATGAGCAGTTCTTC.

V gene TRBV30 combines with J gene TRBJ2-5, with 13 nucleotides matching TRBD2. From germline, CDR1 is GTSNPN and CDR2 SVGIG (reference sequence). The CDR3 runs 19 residues. V lost 2 bases, J lost 2 bases, and 14 bases stayed unmatched. CDR3 amino acids: CAWSTTRTSGGRTQETQYF. CDR3 DNA: TGTGCCTGGAGTACAACACGGACTAGCGGGGGCCGAACGCAAGAGACCCAGTACTTC.

The J gene is TRBJ2-5, the V gene TRBV6-5; D perhaps matches TRBD2 (7 bases). V lost 2 bases and J lost 4, with 17 bases in between. Germline CDR1 is MNHEY and CDR2 is SVGAGI. The CDR3 is 16 amino acids. CDR3 amino acids: CASSYGGGRYGETQYF. The DNA for the CDR3 is TGTGCCAGCAGTTACGGCGGGGGCAGGTATGGAGAGACCCAGTACTTC.

The J gene is TRBJ2-2, the V gene TRBV7-3; 10 nucleotides agree with TRBD1. Trimming at V came to 4 bases and at J to 5 bases, leaving 13 bases not matched to a gene. CDR3 size: 18 residues. CDR1 and CDR2 from the germline V gene are SGHTA and FQGTGA. CDR3 residues: CASSSRDRGYPGTGELFF. CDR3 coding DNA: TGTGCCAGCAGCTCGCGGGACAGGGGATACCCGGGGACCGGGGAGCTGTTTTTT.

The chain employs TRBV10-2 and TRBJ2-5; no firm D call. The CDR3 is 11 residues long. V lost 8 bases and J 2 bases, leaving 6 bases between the germline ends. Germline V gene lookup returns CDR1 WSHSY and CDR2 SAAADI. CDR3 amino acids: CASSKQETQYF. In nucleotides, the CDR3 is TGCGCCAGCTCCAAGCAAGAGACCCAGTACTTC.

The chain employs TRBV6-1 and TRBJ2-6; tentatively, D is TRBD2 (5 bases). The germline V and J ends were trimmed by 3 bases and 12 bases, with 9 bases remaining between them. Germline CDR1 reads MNHNS; CDR2 reads SASEGT. There are 12 residues in the CDR3. The CDR3 DNA sequence: TGTGCCAGCAGTGAGCGGGCCGGCGTCCTGACTTTC. Encoded protein: CASSERAGVLTF.

The rearrangement uses TRBV19 and TRBJ2-7; 8 bases map to TRBD1. Germline V lookup: CDR1 LNHDA, CDR2 SQIVND (reference sequence). V was pared by 7 bases and J by 5 bases, with 7 bases of the junction left unmatched. CDR3 size: 13 residues. CDR3 protein: CASTPGQGHEQYF. In nucleotides, the CDR3 is TGTGCCAGTACCCCCGGACAGGGCCACGAGCAGTACTTC.